The clone carrying this T cell receptor (beta chain) has ten or more counts. No antigen is known for it. This sample stems from a study of glioma-infiltrating T cells. Findings of the study overall: Very few CDR3 sequences were shared between tissue and blood. Non-neoplastic patients had below-expected tissue-blood divergence, while all gliomas exceeded expectation.

Amplification of TCR alpha and beta CDR3 regions from RNA used iRepertoire nested multiplex PCR. For one-step reverse transcription and amplification, 100-400 ng of tissue mRNA or PBMC total RNA was used. TCRdb used MiXCR to reprocess the multiplex PCR reads, holding one entry per CDR3 protein. The sample lists approximately 190,000 distinct CDR3 sequences; roughly 32% were seen once. The germline CDR1 and CDR2 sequences are MNHNS and SASEGT. The CDR3 has 14 residues. Deletions cut 7 bases from V and 2 bases from J, with 15 bases between. Sequencing was carried out using glioma tissue, nonneoplastic brain tissue, or PBMCs (not recorded which). The TCR originated in a human donor with low-grade glioma or glioblastoma, undergoing nonglioma brain surgery, or in good health (not recorded which). J is TRBJ2-7 and V is TRBV6-1; D is unclear. The CDR3 DNA is TGTGCCAGCATGGATATGGGTGCCGCCTACGAGCAGTACTTC. Residues: CASMDMGAAYEQYF.